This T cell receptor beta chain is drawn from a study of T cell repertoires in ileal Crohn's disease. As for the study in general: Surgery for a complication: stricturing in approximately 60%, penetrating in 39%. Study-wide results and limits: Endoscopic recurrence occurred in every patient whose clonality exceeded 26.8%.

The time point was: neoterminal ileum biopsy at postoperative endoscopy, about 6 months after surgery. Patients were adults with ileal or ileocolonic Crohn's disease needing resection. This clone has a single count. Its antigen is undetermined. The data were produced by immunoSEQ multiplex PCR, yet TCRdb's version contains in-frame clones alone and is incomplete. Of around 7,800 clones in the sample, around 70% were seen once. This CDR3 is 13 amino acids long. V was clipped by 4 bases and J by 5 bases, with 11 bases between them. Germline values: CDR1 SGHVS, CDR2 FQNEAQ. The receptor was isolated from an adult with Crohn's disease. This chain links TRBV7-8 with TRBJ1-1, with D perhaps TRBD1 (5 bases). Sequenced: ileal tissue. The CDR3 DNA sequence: TGTGCCAGCAGCTCAGGGCGGGGGACTGAAGCTTTCTTT. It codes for CASSSGRGTEAFF. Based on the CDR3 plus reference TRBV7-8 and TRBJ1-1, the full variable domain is GAGVSQSPRYKVAKRGQDVALRCDPISGHVSLFWYQQALGQGPEFLTYFQNEAQLDKSGLPSDRFFAERPEGSVSTLKIQRTQQEDSAVYLCASSSGRGTEAFFGQGTRLTVV.